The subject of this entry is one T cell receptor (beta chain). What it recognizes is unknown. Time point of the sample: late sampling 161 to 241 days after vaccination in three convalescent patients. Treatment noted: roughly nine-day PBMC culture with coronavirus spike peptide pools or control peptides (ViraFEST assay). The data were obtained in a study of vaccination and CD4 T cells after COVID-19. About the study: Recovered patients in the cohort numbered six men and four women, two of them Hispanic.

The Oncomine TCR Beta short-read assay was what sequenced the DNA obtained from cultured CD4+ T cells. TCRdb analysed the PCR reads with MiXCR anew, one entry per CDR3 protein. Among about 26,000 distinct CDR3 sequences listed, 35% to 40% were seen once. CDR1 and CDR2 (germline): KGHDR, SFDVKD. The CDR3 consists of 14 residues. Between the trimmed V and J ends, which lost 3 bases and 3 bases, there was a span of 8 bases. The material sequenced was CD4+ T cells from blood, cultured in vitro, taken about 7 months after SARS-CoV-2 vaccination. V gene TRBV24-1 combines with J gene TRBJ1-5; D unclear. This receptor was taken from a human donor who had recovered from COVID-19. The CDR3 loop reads CATSDIGNNQPQHF. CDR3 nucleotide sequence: TGTGCCACCAGTGATATCGGAAACAATCAGCCCCAGCATTTT.